These 27 T cell receptor beta chains originate from one sample sequenced in a study of control samples from healthy donors and cancer patients. The data were produced by immunoSEQ multiplex PCR, yet TCRdb's version contains in-frame clones alone and is incomplete. The table has 100,000 to 150,000 clones, more than 80% seen once. The sequencing sample was made of blood. Receptors were obtained from a man aged 35 to 55 in good health.

The chain carries TRBV19 and TRBJ1-1; no firm D call. The germline V and J ends were trimmed by 5 bases and 10 bases, with 11 bases remaining between them. Germline CDR1 reads LNHDA; CDR2 reads SQIVND (reference sequence). The CDR3 is 11 amino acids. DNA of the CDR3: TGTGCCAGTAGTGCCAGGAGTGCAGCTTTCTTT. This codes for CASSARSAAFF.

V gene TRBV9 combines with J gene TRBJ2-5; 7 nucleotides agree with TRBD1. The CDR3 has 13 amino acids. V trimming: 3 bases; J trimming: 4 bases; junction bases outside the gene matches: 3. Per the germline V gene, CDR1 is SGDLS and CDR2 is YYNGEE. The CDR3 protein is CASSATGVETQYF. The CDR3, as DNA: TGTGCCAGCAGCGCCACAGGGGTAGAGACCCAGTACTTC.

The V call is TRBV2, the J call TRBJ1-2; TRBD1 matches 8 bases. This CDR3 region has 13 residues. Trimming cost V 5 bases and J 8 bases; bases outside gene matches: 7. From germline, CDR1 is SNHLY and CDR2 FYNNEI. CDR3 sequence (DNA): TGTGCCAGCAGTCCGACAGGGGAAAGGGGCTACACCTTC. This gives the protein CASSPTGERGYTF.

The V and J genes are TRBV9 and TRBJ2-7; D possibly matches TRBD1 or TRBD2 (5 bases each). V was cut by 7 bases and J by 0 bases, with 14 bases left in between. The germline V gene encodes CDR1 SGDLS and CDR2 YYNGEE. The CDR3 length is 14 residues. The CDR3 DNA is TGTGCCAGCGGTGCCGGGACCGCCTCCTACGAGCAGTACTTC. Translating gives CASGAGTASYEQYF.

The chain couples TRBV7-6 to TRBJ2-1; 7 bases are shared with TRBD1. Germline V CDR1 and CDR2: SGHVS, FNYEAQ. V was pared by 5 bases and J by 0 bases, with 7 bases of the junction left unmatched. The CDR3 sequence is 16 residues long. The CDR3 protein is CASSLTGASSYNEQFF. Here the CDR3 DNA reads TGTGCCAGCAGCCTTACAGGGGCGAGCTCCTACAATGAGCAGTTCTTC.

CDR3 region: CAIKAGEAGGFADTQYF. CDR3 bases: TGTGCCATCAAAGCGGGCGAGGCAGGGGGCTTCGCAGATACGCAGTATTTT. V is TRBV10-3 and J is TRBJ2-3; 8 bases are a match to TRBD1. This CDR3 is built from 17 residues. The junction had 16 bases not matched to a gene; V was cut back by 7 bases and J by 4 bases. Germline CDR1 ENHRY, CDR2 SYGVKD.

The V call is TRBV5-1, the J call TRBJ1-2, with a tentative D call TRBD1 (6 bases). The CDR3 consists of 13 residues. Germline assignment: CDR1 SGHRS and CDR2 YFSETQ. V lost 4 bases, J lost 2 bases, and 9 bases lay in between. CDR3 DNA sequence: TGCGCCAGCAGCCCCGGACAGAACTATGGCTACACCTTC. It is translated as CASSPGQNYGYTF. Together with reference TRBV5-1 and TRBJ1-2, the CDR3 gives the full variable domain: KAGVTQTPRYLIKTRGQQVTLSCSPISGHRSVSWYQQTPGQGLQFLFEYFSETQRNKGNFPGRFSGRQFSNSRSEMNVSTLELGDSALYLCASSPGQNYGYTFGSGTRLTVV.

The chain links TRBV5-6 to TRBJ1-2, with D perhaps matching TRBD1 (5 bases). This CDR3 comprises 12 residues. Deletions cut 0 bases from V and 7 bases from J, with 7 bases between. CDR1 is SGHDT, CDR2 YYEEEE, per germline. The DNA of the CDR3 is TGTGCCAGCAGCTTGGGGGGACCTGGCTACACCTTC. It is translated as CASSLGGPGYTF.

Written as DNA, the CDR3 is TGTGCCAGCAGCTATCCAGGGGCTGAAGCTTTCTTT. Translation: CASSYPGAEAFF. The chain carries TRBV7-3 and TRBJ1-1; possible D gene TRBD1, 6 bases. Trimming took off 4 bases at V and 6 bases at J, with 9 bases between the two ends. Germline V CDR1 and CDR2: SGHTA, FQGTGA. The CDR3 is 12 amino acids.

This clone turned up a few times. The chain employs TRBV6-6 and TRBJ1-5; D is undetermined. With 7 bases removed from V and 3 bases from J, the gap between germline ends came to 13 bases. CDR1 is MNHNY, CDR2 SVGAGI, per germline (reference sequence). The CDR3 covers 14 residues. The CDR3 protein is CASTTVDHNQPQHF. CDR3 in DNA: TGTGCCAGCACCACAGTTGATCACAATCAGCCCCAGCATTTT.

The chain joins TRBV5-1 to TRBJ1-1, with unresolved D. V was pared by 0 bases and J by 3 bases, with 9 bases between. The CDR3 is 14 amino acids. Germline V gene sequence: CDR1 SGHRS, CDR2 YFSETQ. CDR3 nucleotide sequence: TGCGCCAGCAGCTTGGGGGTTACCCACACTGAAGCTTTCTTT. Protein: CASSLGVTHTEAFF.

The chain employs TRBV5-1 and TRBJ2-3; TRBD2 might be the D (6 bases). The CDR3 covers 17 residues. Germline values: CDR1 SGHRS, CDR2 YFSETQ. Trimming removed 0 bases from V and 2 bases from J, with 16 bases in between. The CDR3 nucleotides are TGCGCCAGCAGCTTGGAGGGTAGCGGTCGAAACACAGATACGCAGTATTTT. It specifies CASSLEGSGRNTDTQYF.

The chain joins TRBV5-1 to TRBJ2-5; tentatively, D is TRBD2 (5 bases). V lost 4 bases to trimming and J lost 7 bases, with 17 bases between them. The CDR3 covers 14 residues. Germline assignment: CDR1 SGHRS and CDR2 YFSETQ. In DNA, the CDR3 is TGCGCCAGCAGCCCAAGCCATTCAGAGGGGACCCAGTACTTC. It yields the protein CASSPSHSEGTQYF.

V and J are TRBV25-1 and TRBJ1-1; TRBD1 matches at 10 bases. Germline V gene sequence: CDR1 MGHDK, CDR2 SYGVNS. The CDR3 sequence is 14 residues long. Germline trimming cut 7 bases from V and 6 bases from J; bases unmatched to any gene: 8. In nucleotides, the CDR3 is TGTGCCAGCATTCGACAGGGGGCTATTGCTGAAGCTTTCTTT. Protein product: CASIRQGAIAEAFF.

This chain connects TRBV28 to TRBJ1-2; TRBD1 aligns across 8 bases. This CDR3 has 12 residues. J lost 6 bases, V lost 6 bases, and 3 bases had no gene match. Germline V gene lookup returns CDR1 MDHEN and CDR2 SYDVKM. The CDR3 DNA follows: TGTGCCAGCAGGCAGGGGGCGAATGGCTACACCTTC. Protein: CASRQGANGYTF.

This chain uses TRBV12-5 with TRBJ2-7, with D tentatively TRBD1 or TRBD2 (6 bases each). Germline CDR1 reads LGHNT; CDR2 reads FRNRAP. V lost 0 bases to trimming and J lost 6 bases, with 9 bases between them. This CDR3 spans 13 amino acids. CDR3 residues: CASGLVQGLEQYF. The DNA of the CDR3 is TGTGCTAGTGGTTTGGTACAGGGACTCGAGCAGTACTTC.

This clone has only one observation. This rearrangement joins TRBV5-1 to TRBJ2-3; 7 bases line up with TRBD1. The CDR3 is 15 amino acids. V was pared by 3 bases and J by 2 bases, with 6 bases of the junction left unmatched. The germline gives CDR1 SGHRS, CDR2 YFSETQ. The CDR3: CASSWTGTYTDTQYF. The CDR3 DNA sequence: TGCGCCAGCAGCTGGACAGGAACCTACACAGATACGCAGTATTTT.

The chain employs TRBV28 and TRBJ1-5, with unresolved D. The CDR3 totals 14 residues. Trimming stripped 2 bases from V and 7 bases from J, with 12 bases between. Germline values: CDR1 MDHEN, CDR2 SYDVKM. The CDR3 protein is CASSLIGLSQPQHF. CDR3 DNA: TGTGCCAGCAGTTTAATTGGCCTCTCACAGCCCCAGCATTTT.

This chain uses TRBV4-1 with TRBJ2-2; 8 positions match TRBD1. CDR3 length: 14 amino acids. From germline, CDR1 is MGHRA and CDR2 YSYEKL. The V and J ends lost 3 bases and 5 bases, in that order; junction bases with no gene match: 2. The CDR3 reads CASSHDRGTGELFF. For the CDR3, the DNA is TGCGCCAGCAGCCACGACAGGGGAACCGGGGAGCTGTTTTTT.

The chain recombines TRBV6-5 with TRBJ1-6; 9 bases align to TRBD1. The V and J ends lost 5 bases and 7 bases, in that order; junction bases with no gene match: 6. This CDR3 has 15 amino acids. The germline V gene encodes CDR1 MNHEY and CDR2 SVGAGI. CDR3 sequence (DNA): TGTGCCAGCAGTAGACAGGGGGTAGAGAATTCACCCCTCCACTTT. It encodes CASSRQGVENSPLHF.

This clone has a handful of counts. The chain is built from TRBV10-2 and TRBJ2-1; D is ambiguous. CDR1 is WSHSY and CDR2 is SAAADI in the germline V gene. This CDR3 is 12 amino acids long. V lost 1 base to trimming and J lost 5 bases, with 3 bases between them. CDR3 DNA sequence: TGCGCCAGCAGTGAGTTAAACAATGAGCAGTTCTTC. Residues: CASSELNNEQFF.

The chain employs TRBV5-1 and TRBJ2-3; a possible D gene is TRBD2 (7 bases). Germline CDR1 reads SGHRS; CDR2 reads YFSETQ. The V and J ends lost 4 bases and 3 bases respectively, with 15 bases between them. The CDR3 length is 15 residues. DNA for the CDR3: TGCGCCAGCAGCCCGGGGGGCCATCCTACAGATACGCAGTATTTT. Amino acid sequence: CASSPGGHPTDTQYF.

The chain is built from TRBV27 and TRBJ1-1, with no clear D. The CDR3 consists of 15 residues. CDR1 MNHEY and CDR2 SMNVEV come from the germline V gene (reference sequence). Trimming pared 2 bases from V and 1 base from J, leaving 11 bases between. CDR3 nucleotides: TGTGCCAGCAGTTTAAAGTCGTGGGGGAACACTGAAGCTTTCTTT. It is translated as CASSLKSWGNTEAFF.

The chain is built from TRBV7-9 and TRBJ1-4; D is unresolved. This CDR3 is built from 11 residues. Germline V gives CDR1 SEHNR, CDR2 FQNEAQ (reference sequence). V was trimmed by 5 bases and J by 8 bases, leaving 6 bases between them. The CDR3 sequence: CASSPGEKLFF. In nucleotides, the CDR3 is TGTGCCAGCAGCCCCGGGGAAAAACTGTTTTTT.

The genes are TRBV6-6 and TRBJ2-1; 8 positions match TRBD1. V lost 0 bases, J lost 8 bases, and 0 bases stayed unmatched. Germline CDR1 reads MNHNY; CDR2 reads SVGAGI (reference sequence). The CDR3 length is 13 residues. CDR3 sequence: CASSYSDRDEQFF. The DNA for the CDR3 is TGTGCCAGCAGTTACTCGGACAGGGATGAGCAGTTCTTC.

This chain joins TRBV2 and TRBJ1-2, with 7 bases matching TRBD1. This CDR3 is 13 amino acids long. The V and J ends lost 5 bases and 7 bases, in that order; junction bases with no gene match: 7. The germline V gene has CDR1 SNHLY and CDR2 FYNNEI. The CDR3 coding sequence is TGTGCCAGCAGTCAAGACAGGGACAGTGGCTACACCTTC. Encoded protein: CASSQDRDSGYTF.

The rearrangement joins TRBV5-1 to TRBJ2-1; 14 bases match TRBD2. Germline V CDR1 and CDR2: SGHRS, YFSETQ. After removal of 0 bases from V and 4 bases from J, the junction contained 6 bases not matched to a gene. The CDR3 contains 18 residues. CDR3 in DNA: TGCGCCAGCAGCTTGGGACTAGCGGGGGGGCCAGTATACAATGAGCAGTTCTTC. Protein product: CASSLGLAGGPVYNEQFF.